A single sample is the source of the 21 T cell receptor beta chains below, sequenced in a study of T-cell reconstitution after alpha-beta-depleted transplantation in children. This sample's TCRbeta library carried unique molecular identifier barcodes. From the PCR reads, TCRdb called clonotypes with MiXCR, one entry per CDR3 protein. Of 70,000 to 95,000 distinct CDR3 sequences detected, 12% appear once; the ten largest clones hold more than 11%. The sequenced sample was PBMCs from the stem cell graft donor, obtained from the stem cell graft. The receptors shown here come from a human donor who donated a stem cell graft to a child with inherited bone marrow failure.

V is TRBV4-3 and J is TRBJ2-3; 7 nucleotides align to TRBD2. The CDR3 covers 17 residues. The V and J ends lost 4 bases and 4 bases, in that order; junction bases with no gene match: 14. Germline CDR1 is LGHNA and CDR2 is YSLEER. The CDR3 DNA reads TGCGCCAGCAGCCCAGATCGTGCTAGCGGTGGCCCAGATACGCAGTATTTT. Translation: CASSPDRASGGPDTQYF.

This clonotype was found many times. The chain combines TRBV14 with TRBJ1-3; D unclear. In germline, CDR1 is SGHDN, CDR2 FVKESK. The CDR3 sequence is 19 residues long. V lost 0 bases, J lost 7 bases, and 25 bases lay in between. The DNA of the CDR3 is TGTGCCAGCAGCCAAGACTCCTTCTCGAGGCAGGCCCGGAAGAACACCATATATTTT. This codes for CASSQDSFSRQARKNTIYF.

CDR3 sequence: CASRAARLARGEQFF. The CDR3 bases are TGCGCCAGCAGAGCCGCTCGGCTAGCGCGGGGAGAGCAGTTCTTC. The V gene is TRBV23-1, the J gene TRBJ2-1, with a weak D call TRBD2 (6 bases). TRBV23-1 is noted as an ORF with a role that remains uncertain. The CDR3 totals 15 residues. Trimming took 6 bases from V and 10 from J, leaving 22 bases between them.

This clonotype was picked up many times. This chain uses TRBV7-9 with TRBJ1-1; D is unclear. The CDR3 spans 12 residues. V was shortened by 5 bases and J by 0 bases, with 4 bases between the two germline ends. Germline-derived CDR1 and CDR2 are SEHNR and FQNEAQ (reference sequence). The CDR3: CASSLMNTEAFF. CDR3 DNA sequence: TGTGCCAGCAGCCTGATGAACACTGAAGCTTTCTTT.

A single count supports this clonotype. This chain links TRBV18 with TRBJ2-1, with no clear D. Trimming cost V 3 bases and J 6 bases, with 6 bases left between them. The CDR3 sequence is 12 residues long. CDR1 is KGHSH and CDR2 is LQKENI in the germline V gene. In DNA, the CDR3 is TGTGCCAGCTCACCGGGCCTCAATGAGCAGTTCTTC. Translating it yields CASSPGLNEQFF.

Ten or more counts support this clonotype. The chain recombines TRBV20-1 with TRBJ2-3; D gene uncertain. The CDR3 spans 13 residues. V was pared by 3 bases and J by 7 bases, with 14 bases between. Germline assignment: CDR1 DFQATT and CDR2 SNEGSKA (reference sequence). The CDR3 loop is CSASTGVSYTQYF. CDR3 DNA sequence: TGCAGTGCTAGTACCGGAGTGTCTTATACGCAGTATTTT.

This clonotype was counted many times. The chain carries TRBV7-2 and TRBJ2-5; the match to TRBD2 covers 11 bases. The germline V gene has CDR1 SGHTA and CDR2 FQGNSA. This CDR3 has 15 residues. Trimming at V came to 1 base and at J to 3 bases, leaving 1 base not matched to a gene. The CDR3 reads CASSLDSGGEETQYF. The CDR3 DNA follows: TGTGCCAGCAGCTTAGATAGCGGGGGGGAAGAGACCCAGTACTTC.

This clonotype was observed at least ten times. V is TRBV10-3 and J is TRBJ1-2; tentatively, D is TRBD1 (6 bases). Trimming stripped 3 bases from V and 8 bases from J, with 10 bases between. This CDR3 is 12 amino acids long. The germline V gene encodes CDR1 ENHRY and CDR2 SYGVKD. CDR3 amino acids: CAISDAGDGYTF. The CDR3 DNA reads as TGTGCCATCAGTGACGCAGGGGACGGCTACACCTTC.

The V and J genes are TRBV7-2 and TRBJ2-7; D might be TRBD1 (7 bases). Germline values: CDR1 SGHTA, CDR2 FQGNSA. The CDR3 sequence is 14 residues long. Trimming pared 5 bases from V and 6 bases from J, leaving 17 bases between. CDR3 sequence: CASSGGGADREQYF. The CDR3 region has the DNA TGTGCCAGCAGCGGAGGGGGCGCCGATCGCGAGCAGTACTTC.

This clonotype was recorded at least ten times. The V call is TRBV7-2, the J call TRBJ2-3; TRBD2 might be the D (5 bases). V was clipped by 2 bases and J by 5 bases, with 14 bases between them. Germline values: CDR1 SGHTA, CDR2 FQGNSA. The CDR3 runs 15 residues. The CDR3 region is CASSLSWLGVDTQYF. The CDR3 bases are TGTGCCAGCAGCTTAAGTTGGCTCGGGGTAGATACGCAGTATTTT. The variable domain in full, with the rest retrieved from reference TRBV7-2 and TRBJ2-3, is GAGVSQSPSNKVTEKGKDVELRCDPISGHTALYWYRQSLGQGLEFLIYFQGNSAPDKSGLPSDRFSAERTGGSVSTLTIQRTQQEDSAVYLCASSLSWLGVDTQYFGPGTRLTVL.

This clonotype was detected many times. The chain uses TRBV4-2 and TRBJ2-2; no clear D. V lost 1 base and J 7 bases, leaving 10 bases between the germline ends. Germline V gives CDR1 LGHNA, CDR2 YNFKEQ. The CDR3 length is 14 residues. DNA of the CDR3: TGTGCCAGCAGCCAAGGCCAAGGGAACGGGGAGCTGTTTTTT. Translating it yields CASSQGQGNGELFF.

This chain connects TRBV6-5 to TRBJ1-4; D gene ambiguous. Germline V gives CDR1 MNHEY, CDR2 SVGAGI. The CDR3 runs 14 residues. The V end lost 4 bases, the J end lost 11 bases, and 17 bases lay between the germline ends. In nucleotides, the CDR3 is TGTGCCAGCAGTTTCGATCTTGGCCAGAGGAAACTGTTTTTT. Translation: CASSFDLGQRKLFF.

This clonotype was counted at least ten times. The V gene is TRBV7-9, the J gene TRBJ2-5; D unresolved. Germline assignment: CDR1 SEHNR and CDR2 FQNEAQ (reference sequence). The V and J ends lost 4 bases and 3 bases respectively, with 6 bases between them. This CDR3 has 12 residues. The CDR3 DNA follows: TGTGCCAGCAGCTGGACGGAAGAGACCCAGTACTTC. This gives the protein CASSWTEETQYF.

This chain uses TRBV2 with TRBJ2-1, with D tentatively TRBD1 (6 bases). V shed 7 bases and J shed 12 bases, with 25 bases lying between them. The CDR3 spans 15 residues. CDR1 and CDR2 (germline): SNHLY, FYNNEI. The chain's CDR3 is CASTQGDSPGEGQFF. CDR3 sequence (DNA): TGTGCCAGCACCCAGGGAGATTCCCCAGGGGAAGGGCAGTTCTTC.

This clonotype was observed many times. This chain links TRBV15 with TRBJ1-1; a possible D gene is TRBD1 (6 bases). CDR1 is LNHNV and CDR2 is YYDKDF in the germline V gene (reference sequence). The ends were cut back, 3 bases at V and 5 bases at J, with 13 bases in the middle. The CDR3 is made up of 14 amino acids. The CDR3 reads CATSSRRGGTEAFF. CDR3 coding DNA: TGTGCCACCAGCAGTCGCAGGGGAGGGACTGAAGCTTTCTTT.

This clonotype was seen at least ten times. This rearrangement joins TRBV18 to TRBJ2-3; unclear D gene. Deletions cut 0 bases from V and 7 bases from J, with 8 bases between. The CDR3 is made up of 13 amino acids. Germline-derived CDR1 and CDR2 are KGHSH and LQKENI. The CDR3 DNA reads as TGTGCCAGCTCACCACCTGGAAGAAATACGCAGTATTTT. Protein product: CASSPPGRNTQYF.

This clonotype was observed at least ten times. CDR3 sequence: CSARPYATGTSVTDTQYF. The DNA of the CDR3 is TGCAGTGCTAGACCATATGCGACCGGGACTAGCGTCACAGATACGCAGTATTTT. The chain recombines TRBV20-1 with TRBJ2-3; 10 bases agree with TRBD2. Germline trimming cut 2 bases from V and 2 bases from J; bases unmatched to any gene: 13. Germline values: CDR1 DFQATT, CDR2 SNEGSKA (reference sequence). The CDR3 spans 18 residues.

This clonotype was counted at least ten times. This chain links TRBV5-6 with TRBJ2-1; D call uncertain. This CDR3 is 14 amino acids long. V lost 4 bases, J lost 8 bases, and 16 bases lay in between. In germline, CDR1 is SGHDT, CDR2 YYEEEE. CDR3 DNA: TGTGCCAGCAGCCCCCGACCGTTTTCCCATGAGCAGTTCTTC. It yields the protein CASSPRPFSHEQFF.

This clonotype was recorded at least ten times. The gene calls are TRBV6-2 or TRBV6-3 and TRBJ2-1; possibly TRBD2 for D (5 bases). This CDR3 has 13 residues. The germline V gene encodes CDR1 MNHEY and CDR2 SVGEGT. Trimming left V 0 bases short and J 6 bases short, with 6 bases between. The CDR3 DNA reads as TGTGCCAGCAGTTACTCTAGCGTCAATGAGCAGTTCTTC. Encoded protein: CASSYSSVNEQFF.

This clonotype showed up many times. V gene TRBV7-2 combines with J gene TRBJ1-6, with TRBD1 matching over 7 bases. This CDR3 has 15 residues. Trimming at V came to 5 bases and at J to 7 bases, leaving 8 bases not matched to a gene. The V gene's germline CDR1 is SGHTA and CDR2 FQGNSA. As DNA, the CDR3 is TGTGCCAGCAGCCCCCACGGGACAGAGAATTCACCCCTCCACTTT. Translation: CASSPHGTENSPLHF.

In its sample, this clonotype was seen many times. V usage is TRBV18 and J usage is TRBJ1-2; 7 nucleotides match TRBD1. Germline V gene sequence: CDR1 KGHSH, CDR2 LQKENI. Losses at the gene ends were 3 bases for V and 8 bases for J; bases not matched to a gene: 6. CDR3 size: 13 residues. The CDR3 loop reads CASSPDRAEGYTF. Written as DNA, the CDR3 is TGTGCCAGCTCACCCGACAGGGCAGAAGGCTACACCTTC.